The 16 T cell receptor beta chains presented below share a single source sample, sequenced in a study of blood T cell repertoires in COVID-19 (dated by TCRdb to the early 2020s). Library method: the immunoSEQ multiplex PCR assay. The clones in this table, taken by TCRdb from immuneACCESS, are in-frame only. Not every clone is retained; where verified, under half of the shortfall comes from an unresolved V gene, and the cause of the rest is unknown. The sample includes 150,000 to 160,000 clones, with more than 80% observed a single time. The ten largest clonotypes hold 0.55% of the sample. The sequenced sample was peripheral blood. The receptors come from a man between 45 and 60 years old with acute or convalescent COVID-19.

This chain links TRBV7-9 with TRBJ2-3; 7 bases agree with TRBD1. The CDR3 runs to 15 residues. Trimming took 3 bases from V and 2 from J; bases not matched to a gene: 5. Per the germline V gene, CDR1 is SEHNR and CDR2 is FQNEAQ (reference sequence). CDR3 in DNA: TGTGCCAGCAGCTTGTGGACAGGAACCACAGATACGCAGTATTTT. Translated: CASSLWTGTTDTQYF.

This chain connects TRBV19 to TRBJ2-2; weak D call: TRBD2 (6 bases). Germline CDR1 and CDR2: LNHDA and SQIVND (reference sequence). The CDR3 extends over 16 amino acids. The V gene lost 2 bases and the J gene lost 0 bases, with 10 bases spanning the gap. The CDR3 spells CASSIFGGTNTGELFF. The DNA for the CDR3 is TGTGCCAGTAGTATATTCGGGGGAACGAACACCGGGGAGCTGTTTTTT.

The genes are TRBV19 and TRBJ1-5, with D possibly TRBD1 on 6 matching bases. The germline V gene encodes CDR1 LNHDA and CDR2 SQIVND (reference sequence). V was clipped by 6 bases and J by 3 bases, with 12 bases between them. This CDR3 region has 14 residues. Here the CDR3 DNA reads TGTGCCAGTAGGTTAGGACAGTTCAATCAGCCCCAGCATTTT. Translated, it gives CASRLGQFNQPQHF.

The V gene is TRBV27, the J gene TRBJ2-7, with 11 bases identical to TRBD1. The V gene end was trimmed by 3 bases and the J gene end by 6 bases; junction bases not matched to a gene: 4. This CDR3 has 14 residues. Germline CDR1 is MNHEY and CDR2 is SMNVEV (reference sequence). The CDR3 coding sequence is TGTGCCAGCAGTTTTTCCGGGACAGGGGGCGAGCAGTACTTC. Amino acid sequence: CASSFSGTGGEQYF.

The chain combines TRBV9 with TRBJ1-6, with 7 nucleotides matching TRBD1. The CDR3 has 15 residues. Germline CDR1 reads SGDLS; CDR2 reads YYNGEE. Trimming at V came to 1 base and at J to 7 bases, leaving 5 bases not matched to a gene. This CDR3 reads CASSVTPGQNSPLHF. In DNA form, the CDR3 reads TGTGCCAGCAGCGTAACTCCGGGACAGAATTCACCCCTCCACTTT.

The V and J genes are TRBV28 and TRBJ2-7; 7 positions agree with TRBD1. After removal of 7 bases from V and 7 bases from J, the junction contained 13 bases not matched to a gene. CDR1 is MDHEN and CDR2 is SYDVKM in the germline V gene. This CDR3 is 14 amino acids long. This CDR3 is CASTIPNRGEEQYF. CDR3 nucleotide sequence: TGTGCCAGCACCATCCCGAACAGGGGTGAAGAGCAGTACTTC. Looking up the rest from reference TRBV28 and TRBJ2-7 gives the full variable domain: DVKVTQSSRYLVKRTGEKVFLECVQDMDHENMFWYRQDPGLGLRLIYFSYDVKMKEKGDIPEGYSVSREKKERFSLILESASTNQTSMYLCASTIPNRGEEQYFGPGTRLTVT.

A single count supports this clone. The chain recombines TRBV27 with TRBJ2-7; 9 positions agree with TRBD2. Germline values: CDR1 MNHEY, CDR2 SMNVEV (reference sequence). Losses at the gene ends were 3 bases for V and 7 bases for J; bases not matched to a gene: 7. CDR3 length: 14 amino acids. CDR3 region: CASSFGLAGQEQYF. CDR3 in DNA: TGTGCCAGCAGTTTCGGGCTAGCGGGACAGGAGCAGTACTTC.

J is TRBJ2-6 and V is TRBV5-4, with 8 positions matching TRBD1. The germline CDR1 and CDR2 sequences are SGHNT and YYREEE (reference sequence). This CDR3 spans 18 amino acids. Trimming removed 4 bases from V and 4 bases from J; junction bases left unmatched: 13. The CDR3 DNA follows: TGTGCCAGCAGCGCGGGACAGGTGGGTTCTGCAGGGGCCAACGTCCTGACTTTC. This codes for CASSAGQVGSAGANVLTF.

The gene calls are TRBV24-1 and TRBJ2-7, with D perhaps TRBD1 (5 bases). Trimming removed 5 bases from V and 6 bases from J, with 13 bases in between. There are 13 residues in the CDR3. The germline CDR1 and CDR2 sequences are KGHDR and SFDVKD. The CDR3 nucleotides are TGTGCCACCAGTGGGCAGCCTCAGGGCGAGCAGTACTTC. Translation gives CATSGQPQGEQYF.

This clone was seen a single time. V usage is TRBV28 and J usage is TRBJ1-2; possibly TRBD1 for D (5 bases). This CDR3 spans 14 amino acids. Deletions cut 5 bases from V and 9 bases from J, with 19 bases between. The germline gives CDR1 MDHEN, CDR2 SYDVKM. The CDR3: CASSPPEGPGSYTF. The CDR3 coding sequence is TGTGCCAGCAGTCCCCCGGAGGGGCCTGGGAGCTACACCTTC.

The chain employs TRBV24-1 and TRBJ2-5; TRBD1 is a possible D gene (6 bases). Between the trimmed V and J ends, which lost 4 bases and 2 bases, there was a span of 10 bases. The CDR3 has 14 amino acids. Germline loops: CDR1 KGHDR, CDR2 SFDVKD. CDR3 sequence (DNA): TGTGCCACCAGTGACCACGGACAGCAAGAGACCCAGTACTTC. Translation gives CATSDHGQQETQYF.

The chain uses TRBV11-2 and TRBJ2-3; weak D call: TRBD1 (5 bases). V was shortened by 1 base and J by 12 bases, with 8 bases between the two germline ends. The CDR3 consists of 11 residues. Germline V gene data show CDR1 as SGHAT and CDR2 as FQNNGV. The CDR3 loop reads CASSLGGQQYF. In DNA form, the CDR3 reads TGTGCCAGCAGCTTAGGAGGACAACAGTATTTT.

The chain is built from TRBV27 and TRBJ1-6; 7 nucleotides match TRBD1. Germline V lookup: CDR1 MNHEY, CDR2 SMNVEV (reference sequence). V lost 7 bases and J lost 2; bases outside the gene matches: 2. The CDR3 spans 14 residues. DNA of the CDR3: TGTGCCAGCACCAGGGGGGCCTATAATTCACCCCTCCACTTT. It yields the protein CASTRGAYNSPLHF.

This clone was counted a single time. V is TRBV19 and J is TRBJ1-2; the D gene is possibly TRBD1 (6 bases). V was cut by 6 bases and J by 4 bases, with 18 bases left in between. Per the germline V gene, CDR1 is LNHDA and CDR2 is SQIVND (reference sequence). The CDR3 spans 15 residues. The CDR3 DNA sequence: TGTGCCAGTAGACGCACGGACGCAGGGGCCTATGGCTACACCTTC. Translation: CASRRTDAGAYGYTF. The entire variable domain, with the rest obtained from reference TRBV19 and TRBJ1-2, is as follows: DGGITQSPKYLFRKEGQNVTLSCEQNLNHDAMYWYRQDPGQGLRLIYYSQIVNDFQKGDIAEGYSVSREKKESFPLTVTSAQKNPTAFYLCASRRTDAGAYGYTFGSGTRLTVV.

The V gene is TRBV6-2 or TRBV6-3, the J gene TRBJ2-5; TRBD1 is a possible D gene (5 bases). Trimming cost V 6 bases and J 5 bases, with 19 bases left between them. The CDR3 is 15 residues long. Germline-derived CDR1 and CDR2 are MNHEY and SVGEGT. CDR3 coding DNA: TGTGCCAGCAGCCAGCAGGGTTCCCCTTTGGAGACCCAGTACTTC. It specifies CASSQQGSPLETQYF.

CDR3 sequence reads: CASSLEATIYEQYF. The DNA of the CDR3 is TGCGCCAGCAGCTTGGAGGCGACAATCTACGAGCAGTACTTC. This chain uses TRBV5-1 with TRBJ2-7, with unresolved D. The CDR3 covers 14 residues. The ends were cut back, 0 bases at V and 3 bases at J, with 10 bases in the middle. Per germline, CDR1 SGHRS and CDR2 YFSETQ.